The present T cell receptor (beta chain) was sequenced within a study of blood T cell repertoires in COVID-19. V dropped 1 base and J dropped 0 bases, with 13 bases sitting between them. Germline-derived CDR1 and CDR2 are SGDLS and YYNGEE. This CDR3 is built from 16 residues. The assay was immunoSEQ multiplex PCR, and TCRdb's table has in-frame clones only and misses some. This table has some 80,000 clones, about four fifths appearing once. This clone was picked up many times. J is TRBJ1-1 and V is TRBV9; unclear D gene. The sequence was collected from a woman aged 40-49 years with active or convalescent COVID-19. The sequencing input was peripheral blood. CDR3 loop: CASSVTPKLLNTEAFF. The CDR3 DNA is TGTGCCAGCAGCGTAACCCCCAAGCTCCTGAACACTGAAGCTTTCTTT.